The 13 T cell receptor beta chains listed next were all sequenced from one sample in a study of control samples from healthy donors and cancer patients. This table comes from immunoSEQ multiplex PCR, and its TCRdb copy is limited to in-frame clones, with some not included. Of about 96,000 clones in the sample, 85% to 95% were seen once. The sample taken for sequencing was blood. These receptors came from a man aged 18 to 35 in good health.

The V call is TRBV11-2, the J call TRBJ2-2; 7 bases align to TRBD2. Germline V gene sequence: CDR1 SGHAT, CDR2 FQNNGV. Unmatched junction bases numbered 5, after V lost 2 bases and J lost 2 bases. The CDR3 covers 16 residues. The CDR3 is CASSLLGTTNTGELFF. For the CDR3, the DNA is TGTGCCAGCAGCTTACTTGGGACTACAAACACCGGGGAGCTGTTTTTT.

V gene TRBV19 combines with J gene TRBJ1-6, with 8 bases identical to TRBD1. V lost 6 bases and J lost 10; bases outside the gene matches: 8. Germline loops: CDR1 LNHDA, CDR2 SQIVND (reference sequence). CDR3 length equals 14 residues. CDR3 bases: TGTGCCAGTAGCGGACAGGGCGCCGAATCACCCCTCCACTTT. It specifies CASSGQGAESPLHF.

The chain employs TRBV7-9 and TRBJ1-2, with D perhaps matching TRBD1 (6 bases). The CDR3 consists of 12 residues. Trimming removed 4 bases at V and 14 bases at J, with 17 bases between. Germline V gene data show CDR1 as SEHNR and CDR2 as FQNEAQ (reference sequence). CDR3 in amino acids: CASSSGTSVVTF. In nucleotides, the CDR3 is TGTGCCAGCAGCTCCGGGACAAGTGTTGTTACCTTC.

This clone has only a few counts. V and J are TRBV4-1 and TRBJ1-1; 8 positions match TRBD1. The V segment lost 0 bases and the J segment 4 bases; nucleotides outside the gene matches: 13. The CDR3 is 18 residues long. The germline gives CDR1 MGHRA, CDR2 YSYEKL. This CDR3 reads CASSQDRRQGRRGTEAFF. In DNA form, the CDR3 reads TGCGCCAGCAGCCAAGATCGGAGACAGGGGAGGAGAGGCACTGAAGCTTTCTTT.

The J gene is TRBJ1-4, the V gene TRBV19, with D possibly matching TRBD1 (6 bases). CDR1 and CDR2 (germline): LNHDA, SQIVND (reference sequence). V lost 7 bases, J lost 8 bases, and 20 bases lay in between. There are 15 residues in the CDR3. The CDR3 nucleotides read TGTGCCAGTAAACCCGGGGGCCGTAGAGAAGAAAAACTGTTTTTT. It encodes CASKPGGRREEKLFF.

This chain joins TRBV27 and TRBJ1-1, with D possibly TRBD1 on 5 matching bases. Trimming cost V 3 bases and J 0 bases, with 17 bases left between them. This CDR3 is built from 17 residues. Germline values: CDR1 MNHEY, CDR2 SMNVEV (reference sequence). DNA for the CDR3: TGTGCCAGCAGTTTTAGAGGGCAGGGCCTCATGAACACTGAAGCTTTCTTT. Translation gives CASSFRGQGLMNTEAFF.

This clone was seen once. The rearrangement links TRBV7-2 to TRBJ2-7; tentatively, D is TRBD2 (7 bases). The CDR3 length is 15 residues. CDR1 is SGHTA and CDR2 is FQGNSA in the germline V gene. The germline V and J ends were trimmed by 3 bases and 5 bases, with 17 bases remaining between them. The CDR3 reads CASSFGRGAGHEQYF. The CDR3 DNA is TGTGCCAGCAGCTTCGGTCGGGGGGCTGGGCACGAGCAGTACTTC. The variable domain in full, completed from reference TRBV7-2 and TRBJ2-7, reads GAGVSQSPSNKVTEKGKDVELRCDPISGHTALYWYRQSLGQGLEFLIYFQGNSAPDKSGLPSDRFSAERTGGSVSTLTIQRTQQEDSAVYLCASSFGRGAGHEQYFGPGTRLTVT.

Written as DNA, the CDR3 is TGTGCCAGCAGTGAATCGATCAGGGGCGATCCCAACTATGGCTACACCTTC. This encodes CASSESIRGDPNYGYTF. The rearrangement joins TRBV25-1 to TRBJ1-2; perhaps TRBD1 as D (6 bases). Trimming removed 1 base at V and 2 bases at J, with 17 bases between. This CDR3 spans 17 amino acids. In germline, CDR1 is MGHDK, CDR2 SYGVNS.

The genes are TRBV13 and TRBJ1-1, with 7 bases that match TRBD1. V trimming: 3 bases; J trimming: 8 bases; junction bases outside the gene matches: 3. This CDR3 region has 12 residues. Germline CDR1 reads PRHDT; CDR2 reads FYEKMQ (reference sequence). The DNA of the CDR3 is TGTGCCAGCAGCTTTTGGACAGGAGAAGCTTTCTTT. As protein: CASSFWTGEAFF. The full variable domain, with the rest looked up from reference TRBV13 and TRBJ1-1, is AAGVIQSPRHLIKEKRETATLKCYPIPRHDTVYWYQQGPGQDPQFLISFYEKMQSDKGSIPDRFSAQQFSDYHSELNMSSLELGDSALYFCASSFWTGEAFFGQGTRLTVV.

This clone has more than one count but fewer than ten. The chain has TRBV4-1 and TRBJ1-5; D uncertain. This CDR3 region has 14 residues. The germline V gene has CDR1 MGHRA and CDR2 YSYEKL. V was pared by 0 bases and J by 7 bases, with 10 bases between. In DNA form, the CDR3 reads TGCGCCAGCAGCCAAGACCACCGGCTCCAGCCCCAGCATTTT. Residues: CASSQDHRLQPQHF.

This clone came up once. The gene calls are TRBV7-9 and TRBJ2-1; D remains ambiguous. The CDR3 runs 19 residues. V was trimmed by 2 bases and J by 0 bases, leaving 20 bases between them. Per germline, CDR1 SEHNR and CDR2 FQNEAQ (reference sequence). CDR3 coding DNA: TGTGCCAGCAGCTTACGCGCCCAAGACTCCCTAAGCTCCTACAATGAGCAGTTCTTC. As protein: CASSLRAQDSLSSYNEQFF. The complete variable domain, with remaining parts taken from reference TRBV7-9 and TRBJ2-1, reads DTGVSQNPRHKITKRGQNVTFRCDPISEHNRLYWYRQTLGQGPEFLTYFQNEAQLEKSRLLSDRFSAERPKGSFSTLEIQRTEQGDSAMYLCASSLRAQDSLSSYNEQFFGPGTRLTVL.

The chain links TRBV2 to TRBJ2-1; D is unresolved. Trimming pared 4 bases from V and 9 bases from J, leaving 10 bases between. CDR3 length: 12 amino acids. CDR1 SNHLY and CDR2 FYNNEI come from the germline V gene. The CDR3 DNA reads TGTGCCAGCAGTGGGAATCTTCCTGAGCAGTTCTTC. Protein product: CASSGNLPEQFF.

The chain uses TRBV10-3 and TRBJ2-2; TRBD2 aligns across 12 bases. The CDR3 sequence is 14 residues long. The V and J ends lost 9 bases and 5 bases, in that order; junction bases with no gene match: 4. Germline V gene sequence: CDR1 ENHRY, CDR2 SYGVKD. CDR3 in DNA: TGTGCCATTCTAGCGGGAGGGCCGACCGGGGAGCTGTTTTTT. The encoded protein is CAILAGGPTGELFF.